This TCR beta chain derives from a study of human thymus T cells. With regard to this clone: Its antigen remains unidentified.

The assay was immunoSEQ multiplex PCR, and TCRdb's table has in-frame clones only and misses some. Found here are around 130,000 clones, around 94% of them singletons; the top ten hold around 0.024%. General study results and limits: Gene usage for V and J segments appeared biased in thymic and blood repertoires. Related research described thymic repertoires that were highly overlapping among unrelated individuals.

The source of the thymus tissue was resections taken during corrective heart surgery. Donors were healthy Finnish babies undergoing corrective operations for congenital heart defects. Germline values: CDR1 MNHEY, CDR2 SMNVEV (reference sequence). Trimming took off 2 bases at V and 0 bases at J, with 17 bases between the two ends. The CDR3 contains 18 residues. The chain carries TRBV27 and TRBJ2-4, with D maybe TRBD1 (6 bases). Material: thymus tissue. The origin of this receptor is a boy in the first two years of life with a congenital heart defect but otherwise immunologically healthy. The CDR3 loop reads CASSLRGETGIAKNIQYF. The CDR3 coding sequence is TGTGCCAGCAGTTTACGCGGAGAAACAGGGATAGCCAAAAACATTCAGTACTTC.